A selection of T cell receptor beta chains follows, all from one sample in a study of T cells in tumors after PD-1 blockade. Produced via immunoSEQ multiplex PCR; TCRdb's table is partial and in-frame only. The repertoire holds approximately 47,000 clones, with roughly 80% as singletons. The specimen comprised PBMCs, sampled before anti-PD-1 treatment. Every receptor here comes from a human donor with basal cell carcinoma. CDR3s include the opening cysteine and the closing phenylalanine or tryptophan. Fields, in order: CDR3 protein, CDR3 DNA, clone size, D gene, J gene, V gene. D genes are given only for firm matches. Only some rows state a clone size, as once, few, many or a class for expanded clones.

cdr3_aa: CASSQDNGAYEQYF
cdr3_nt: TGCGCCAGCAGCCAAGATAACGGGGCCTACGAGCAGTACTTC
clone_size: .
d_call: .
j_call: TRBJ2-7
v_call: TRBV4-1

cdr3_aa: CASSSLGTSGVTDTQYF
cdr3_nt: TGTGCCAGCAGTTCACTCGGGACTAGCGGGGTGACAGATACGCAGTATTTT
clone_size: few
d_call: TRBD2
j_call: TRBJ2-3
v_call: TRBV27

cdr3_aa: CASSAAIRNTEAFF
cdr3_nt: TGTGCCAGTAGTGCAGCCATTAGGAACACTGAAGCTTTCTTT
clone_size: .
d_call: .
j_call: TRBJ1-1
v_call: TRBV19

cdr3_aa: CASSLGDYEQYF
cdr3_nt: TGCGCCAGCAGCTTGGGGGACTACGAGCAGTACTTC
clone_size: .
d_call: .
j_call: TRBJ2-7
v_call: TRBV5-1

cdr3_aa: CASSKAGQQETQYF
cdr3_nt: TGTGCCAGCAGCAAAGCCGGACAGCAAGAGACCCAGTACTTC
clone_size: once
d_call: .
j_call: TRBJ2-5
v_call: TRBV21-1

cdr3_aa: CASSYRDRENAEQYF
cdr3_nt: TGTGCCAGCAGCTACCGGGACAGGGAGAATGCCGAGCAGTACTTC
clone_size: few
d_call: TRBD1
j_call: TRBJ2-7
v_call: TRBV5-6

cdr3_aa: CASSFGDEQFF
cdr3_nt: TGTGCCAGCAGTTTTGGCGATGAGCAGTTCTTC
clone_size: .
d_call: .
j_call: TRBJ2-1
v_call: TRBV27

cdr3_aa: CASSTGTGGTGELFF
cdr3_nt: TGTGCCAGCAGCACCGGGACAGGGGGGACCGGGGAGCTGTTTTTT
clone_size: .
d_call: TRBD1
j_call: TRBJ2-2
v_call: TRBV6-5

cdr3_aa: CASRDRGGEKLFF
cdr3_nt: TGTGCCAGTAGAGACAGGGGGGGTGAAAAACTGTTTTTT
clone_size: .
d_call: TRBD1
j_call: TRBJ1-4
v_call: TRBV19

cdr3_aa: CASSAGDATEAFF
cdr3_nt: TGTGCCAGCAGTGCAGGGGATGCCACTGAAGCTTTCTTT
clone_size: few
d_call: .
j_call: TRBJ1-1
v_call: TRBV2

cdr3_aa: CASSPGTGTYNEQFF
cdr3_nt: TGTGCCAGCAGCCCTGGGACAGGGACCTACAATGAGCAGTTCTTC
clone_size: .
d_call: TRBD1
j_call: TRBJ2-1
v_call: TRBV27

cdr3_aa: CASSEVGTDTQYF
cdr3_nt: TGTGCCAGCTCGGAGGTAGGCACAGATACGCAGTATTTT
clone_size: .
d_call: .
j_call: TRBJ2-3
v_call: TRBV18

cdr3_aa: CASSLWGQETQYF
cdr3_nt: TGTGCCAGCAGTTTGTGGGGGCAAGAGACCCAGTACTTC
clone_size: .
d_call: .
j_call: TRBJ2-5
v_call: TRBV28

cdr3_aa: CATQRGGDTYEQYF
cdr3_nt: TGTGCCACCCAACGGGGGGGGGATACCTACGAGCAGTACTTC
clone_size: .
d_call: TRBD2
j_call: TRBJ2-7
v_call: TRBV5-4

cdr3_aa: CASSFFSGPATGGYTF
cdr3_nt: TGTGCCAGCAGCTTCTTTTCGGGACCCGCGACGGGGGGCTACACCTTC
clone_size: .
d_call: .
j_call: TRBJ1-2
v_call: TRBV5-4

cdr3_aa: CASSLSTSASYNEQFF
cdr3_nt: TGCGCCAGCAGCTTGTCTACTAGCGCCTCCTACAATGAGCAGTTCTTC
clone_size: once
d_call: TRBD2
j_call: TRBJ2-1
v_call: TRBV5-1

cdr3_aa: CAISGGGDSSNEKLFF
cdr3_nt: TGTGCCATCAGTGGTGGGGGGGACAGTTCTAATGAAAAACTGTTTTTT
clone_size: .
d_call: TRBD1
j_call: TRBJ1-4
v_call: TRBV10-3

cdr3_aa: CSASRASSLSYEQYF
cdr3_nt: TGCAGTGCTAGTAGGGCTTCCTCCCTCTCCTACGAGCAGTACTTC
clone_size: .
d_call: .
j_call: TRBJ2-7
v_call: TRBV20-1

cdr3_aa: CASSPNYWVLNTEAFF
cdr3_nt: TGTGCCAGCAGCCCAAATTACTGGGTTTTGAACACTGAAGCTTTCTTT
clone_size: .
d_call: .
j_call: TRBJ1-1
v_call: TRBV5-5

cdr3_aa: CAWSRDTSSGNTIYF
cdr3_nt: TGTGCCTGGAGTCGGGACACCTCCTCTGGAAACACCATATATTTT
clone_size: .
d_call: .
j_call: TRBJ1-3
v_call: TRBV30

cdr3_aa: CASSLDRDPRGAFF
cdr3_nt: TGTGCCAGCAGCTTAGACAGGGACCCAAGGGGAGCTTTCTTT
clone_size: .
d_call: .
j_call: TRBJ1-1
v_call: TRBV7-9